One and the same sample provided the 26 T cell receptor beta chains below, sequenced in a study of spatial heterogeneity in lung cancer. TCRdb analysed the 5' RACE reads with MiXCR anew, one entry per CDR3 protein. The repertoire has about 52,000 distinct CDR3 sequences, around 7% of them found once; the top ten carry roughly 37%. Time point here: blood at routine non-recurrence follow-up after resection. From tumor, nontumor lung or frozen PBMC, whole RNA was taken unsorted for sequencing. The sequencing used PBMCs, collected at follow-up. The origin of the receptors is a female donor with early-stage non-small cell lung cancer.

This clonotype was seen many times. The chain joins TRBV6-2 or TRBV6-3 to TRBJ1-2; D call uncertain. V lost 6 bases and J lost 0, with 8 bases in between. Germline V gene sequence: CDR1 MNHEY, CDR2 SVGEGT. The CDR3 is 13 amino acids. The chain's CDR3 is CASRDRSNYGYTF. CDR3 bases: TGTGCCAGCAGGGACCGTTCTAACTATGGCTACACCTTC.

This chain uses TRBV7-9 with TRBJ2-5; 7 nucleotides line up with TRBD2. CDR3 length: 14 amino acids. CDR1 and CDR2 from the germline V gene are SEHNR and FQNEAQ (reference sequence). The V and J ends lost 2 bases and 4 bases, in that order; junction bases with no gene match: 4. This CDR3 reads CASSLRGGGETQYF. CDR3 DNA sequence: TGTGCCAGCAGCTTACGCGGGGGAGGAGAGACCCAGTACTTC.

This clonotype was counted a few times. CDR3 sequence: CASSPMRTGTREQYF. For the CDR3, the DNA is TGTGCCAGCAGTCCCATGCGGACAGGGACGAGGGAGCAGTACTTC. J is TRBJ2-7 and V is TRBV6-2 or TRBV6-3, with 8 bases matching TRBD1. This CDR3 has 15 amino acids. In germline, CDR1 is MNHEY, CDR2 SVGEGT. V trimming: 5 bases; J trimming: 7 bases; junction bases outside the gene matches: 13.

This clonotype was observed many times. The chain couples TRBV20-1 to TRBJ1-6; D not certain. The germline CDR1 and CDR2 sequences are DFQATT and SNEGSKA (reference sequence). The V end was cut by 6 bases, the J end by 7 bases, with 13 bases between. The CDR3 is 13 amino acids. As DNA, the CDR3 is TGCAGTGCGGTCCGGTCGAGGAATTCACCCCTCCACTTT. It encodes CSAVRSRNSPLHF.

This clonotype has at least ten counts. The rearrangement uses TRBV11-2 and TRBJ2-3; 7 bases match TRBD1. Per germline, CDR1 SGHAT and CDR2 FQNNGV. The CDR3 extends over 15 amino acids. Trimming at V came to 5 bases and at J to 0 bases, leaving 5 bases not matched to a gene. Here the CDR3 DNA reads TGTGCCAGCAGCGCCAACAGGGGTAGCACAGATACGCAGTATTTT. It yields the protein CASSANRGSTDTQYF.

This clonotype was counted between two and nine times. The chain recombines TRBV6-5 with TRBJ2-1, with TRBD2 identical over 10 bases. V lost 6 bases to trimming and J lost 6 bases; unmatched junction nucleotides: 20. This CDR3 comprises 19 residues. Germline values: CDR1 MNHEY, CDR2 SVGAGI. The CDR3 is CASRRPTSGSSTGRNEQFF. DNA of the CDR3: TGTGCCAGCAGACGCCCGACTAGCGGGTCCTCTACAGGGCGCAATGAGCAGTTCTTC.

V usage is TRBV9 and J usage is TRBJ2-2; D unresolved. Germline V CDR1 and CDR2: SGDLS, YYNGEE. V was clipped by 4 bases and J by 5 bases, with 18 bases between them. The CDR3 is made up of 16 amino acids. The CDR3 region has the DNA TGTGCCAGCAGCCCCCGTACGGTAGGAGAGACCGGGGAGCTGTTTTTT. This translates into CASSPRTVGETGELFF.

Ten or more counts support this clonotype. The chain couples TRBV23-1 to TRBJ2-2; no clear D gene. TRBV23-1 is an open reading frame whose function is uncertain. The V end lost 1 base, the J end lost 6 bases, and 6 bases lay between the germline ends. The CDR3 is made up of 13 amino acids. The CDR3 protein is CASSQFPPGELFF. Written as DNA, the CDR3 is TGCGCCAGCAGTCAATTCCCGCCCGGGGAGCTGTTTTTT.

The chain combines TRBV18 with TRBJ2-3, with D perhaps TRBD2 (7 bases). Germline CDR1 and CDR2: KGHSH and LQKENI. With 4 bases removed from V and 2 bases from J, the gap between germline ends came to 13 bases. The CDR3 length is 15 residues. The CDR3 nucleotides are TGTGCCAGCTCACGGGGGGGCGACGCCACAGATACGCAGTATTTT. Translated: CASSRGGDATDTQYF.

This clonotype occurred many times. The rearrangement joins TRBV5-1 to TRBJ1-1; a weak D match, TRBD1 (5 bases). This CDR3 contains 16 residues. Germline-derived CDR1 and CDR2 are SGHRS and YFSETQ. Trimming took off 0 bases at V and 1 base at J, with 13 bases between the two ends. This CDR3 reads CASSLARGSTNTEAFF. The CDR3 coding sequence is TGCGCCAGCAGCTTGGCTCGGGGCAGCACGAACACTGAAGCTTTCTTT.

This sequence joins TRBV7-8 and TRBJ1-2; D gene ambiguous. V was cut by 5 bases and J by 4 bases, with 17 bases left in between. The CDR3 consists of 15 residues. CDR1 and CDR2 from the germline V gene are SGHVS and FQNEAQ. The CDR3 reads CASSPTIRTFYGYTF. The CDR3 DNA reads TGTGCCAGCAGCCCCACGATTCGCACCTTCTATGGCTACACCTTC.

This clonotype was observed at least ten times. The V and J genes are TRBV6-2 or TRBV6-3 and TRBJ2-7; a possible D gene is TRBD1 (5 bases). CDR3 size: 15 residues. CDR1 is MNHEY, CDR2 SVGEGT, per germline. Trimming left V 4 bases short and J 7 bases short, with 20 bases between. This CDR3 reads CASSSPSPDSREQYF. The CDR3 bases are TGTGCCAGCAGTTCCCCCTCACCAGACAGCAGAGAGCAGTACTTC.

The rearrangement links TRBV7-9 to TRBJ2-4, with D possibly matching TRBD2 (5 bases). CDR1 is SEHNR, CDR2 FQNEAQ, per germline (reference sequence). The CDR3 is made up of 12 amino acids. Between the trimmed V and J ends, which lost 5 bases and 6 bases, there was a span of 8 bases. In DNA, the CDR3 is TGTGCCAGCAGCCAAAGCGGAAACATTCAGTACTTC. This gives the protein CASSQSGNIQYF.

There are many counts of this clonotype. The chain links TRBV5-5 to TRBJ1-5; D remains ambiguous. This CDR3 is 13 amino acids long. V was clipped by 0 bases and J by 6 bases, with 7 bases between them. Germline V gene data show CDR1 as SGHKS and CDR2 as YYEKEE (reference sequence). The CDR3, as DNA: TGTGCCAGCAGCTTGGGACATCGTCAGCCCCAGCATTTT. It encodes CASSLGHRQPQHF.

This clonotype occurred many times. The chain combines TRBV5-1 with TRBJ2-3; maybe TRBD2 (6 bases). CDR3 length: 16 residues. Germline V gene lookup returns CDR1 SGHRS and CDR2 YFSETQ. The V gene lost 0 bases and the J gene lost 6 bases, with 17 bases spanning the gap. This CDR3 reads CASSLDGTPARDTQYF. The CDR3 DNA is TGCGCCAGCAGCTTGGATGGGACTCCGGCACGGGATACGCAGTATTTT.

At least ten counts were recorded for this clonotype. V is TRBV6-5 and J is TRBJ1-1; D is uncertain. This CDR3 comprises 15 residues. The germline gives CDR1 MNHEY, CDR2 SVGAGI. Trimming left V 0 bases short and J 0 bases short, with 8 bases between. The CDR3 DNA sequence: TGTGCCAGCAGTTACTCCGAGTTCATGAACACTGAAGCTTTCTTT. Translating gives CASSYSEFMNTEAFF.

This clonotype was seen many times. V is TRBV5-1 and J is TRBJ2-5; D gene unclear. This CDR3 is built from 12 residues. Trimming shortened V by 5 bases and J by 1 base, and 6 bases separated the two germline ends. The V gene's germline CDR1 is SGHRS and CDR2 YFSETQ. CDR3 sequence: CASSLIQETQYF. CDR3 DNA sequence: TGCGCCAGCAGTTTGATCCAAGAGACCCAGTACTTC. Full variable domain (remainder filled in from reference TRBV5-1 and TRBJ2-5): KAGVTQTPRYLIKTRGQQVTLSCSPISGHRSVSWYQQTPGQGLQFLFEYFSETQRNKGNFPGRFSGRQFSNSRSEMNVSTLELGDSALYLCASSLIQETQYFGPGTRLLVL.

This clonotype was picked up many times. This rearrangement joins TRBV7-2 to TRBJ2-5; TRBD2 matches at 12 bases. J lost 2 bases, V lost 8 bases, and 9 bases had no gene match. The CDR3 is made up of 16 amino acids. CDR1 is SGHTA, CDR2 FQGNSA, per germline. The DNA for the CDR3 is TGTGCCAGCTGCAGAATGCTAGCGGGGGGGCAAGAGACCCAGTACTTC. It yields the protein CASCRMLAGGQETQYF.

The rearrangement joins TRBV7-2 to TRBJ2-7; the D is unclear. Germline V lookup: CDR1 SGHTA, CDR2 FQGNSA. The CDR3 runs 14 residues. V lost 5 bases, J lost 9 bases, and 20 bases lay in between. The CDR3 region is CASSLQGAALGQYF. CDR3 nucleotide sequence: TGTGCCAGCAGCCTACAAGGCGCAGCCCTCGGGCAGTACTTC.

This clonotype was seen many times. Written as DNA, the CDR3 is TGCGCCAGCAGCCAAGGGCTGGGGTACGAGCAGTACTTC. It codes for CASSQGLGYEQYF. The chain employs TRBV4-1 and TRBJ2-7; D gene ambiguous. Trimming cost V 1 base and J 4 bases, with 8 bases left between them. The CDR3 has 13 amino acids. CDR1 and CDR2 (germline): MGHRA, YSYEKL.

Only a few counts were recorded for this clonotype. The chain joins TRBV11-2 to TRBJ2-7; D gene unclear. The V end was cut by 2 bases, the J end by 1 base, with 9 bases between. The CDR3 sequence is 14 residues long. Looked up from germline, CDR1 is SGHAT and CDR2 is FQNNGV. CDR3 coding DNA: TGTGCCAGCAGCTTAAGCAGGTATTCCTACGAGCAGTACTTC. Translation gives CASSLSRYSYEQYF.

This clonotype has ten or more counts. The rearrangement links TRBV3-1 to TRBJ1-5; no definite D call. The length of the CDR3 is 14 residues. V was trimmed by 1 base and J by 3 bases, leaving 7 bases between them. CDR1 and CDR2 from the germline V gene are LGHDT and YNNKEL (reference sequence). CDR3 sequence (DNA): TGTGCCAGCAGCCAAGTCGGAGTCAATCAGCCCCAGCATTTT. Translated: CASSQVGVNQPQHF.

This clonotype was seen a few times. This sequence joins TRBV5-1 and TRBJ2-7; 7 nucleotides align to TRBD2. V shed 5 bases and J 2 bases; nucleotides not matched to a gene: 1. Germline CDR1 SGHRS, CDR2 YFSETQ. The CDR3 totals 12 residues. CDR3 in DNA: TGCGCCAGCAGGCGGGGGACCTACGAGCAGTACTTC. Translation: CASRRGTYEQYF. The variable domain in full, completed from reference TRBV5-1 and TRBJ2-7, reads KAGVTQTPRYLIKTRGQQVTLSCSPISGHRSVSWYQQTPGQGLQFLFEYFSETQRNKGNFPGRFSGRQFSNSRSEMNVSTLELGDSALYLCASRRGTYEQYFGPGTRLTVT.

This clonotype was counted between two and nine times. The chain carries TRBV7-8 and TRBJ1-5; D is undetermined. Germline loops: CDR1 SGHVS, CDR2 FQNEAQ. Trimming took off 5 bases at V and 5 bases at J, with 7 bases between the two ends. The CDR3 spans 12 residues. CDR3: CASSGVDQPQHF. CDR3 coding DNA: TGTGCCAGCAGCGGGGTAGATCAGCCCCAGCATTTT.

The chain carries TRBV5-1 and TRBJ1-4; D possibly corresponds to TRBD1 (5 bases). The CDR3 spans 16 residues. V shed 4 bases and J shed 0 bases, with 13 bases lying between them. From germline, CDR1 is SGHRS and CDR2 YFSETQ. For the CDR3, the DNA is TGCGCCAGCAGCACGGGACGGATTGCAACTAATGAAAAACTGTTTTTT. The encoded protein is CASSTGRIATNEKLFF.

This clonotype was seen ten or more times. The CDR3 reads CAISVGTEQFF. The DNA of the CDR3 is TGTGCCATCAGTGTGGGGACTGAGCAGTTCTTC. This chain links TRBV10-3 with TRBJ2-1; D may match TRBD1 or TRBD2 (5 bases each). This CDR3 has 11 residues. Germline V lookup: CDR1 ENHRY, CDR2 SYGVKD. V shed 4 bases and J shed 9 bases, with 7 bases lying between them.